The clone carrying this T cell receptor beta chain was recorded at least ten times. Its antigen is as yet unknown. TCRdb analysed the 5' RACE reads with MiXCR anew, one entry per CDR3 protein. The sample carries 690,000 or so distinct CDR3 sequences, over 8.5% recorded once. The sample comes from a study of identical twins. Study-level results: Weaker excess twin sharing was seen among beta out-of-frame sequences. Conclusions rested on cross-sectional statistics rather than following the same donors. Abundant cord blood beta clonotypes carried fewer insertions; memory repertoires showed none.

The CDR3 extends over 11 amino acids. Trimming removed 6 bases from V and 3 bases from J, with 9 bases in between. CDR1 is SQVTM and CDR2 is ANQGSEA in the germline V gene. This sample was also put to use in a study of yellow fever vaccine responses in identical twins.

The receptor was isolated from a woman younger than 35 in good health. The gene calls are TRBV29-1 and TRBJ2-7; D unresolved. The sample comprised PBMCs. CDR3 protein: CSVPVSYEQYF. The CDR3 DNA reads as TGCAGCGTACCGGTGAGCTACGAGCAGTACTTC.